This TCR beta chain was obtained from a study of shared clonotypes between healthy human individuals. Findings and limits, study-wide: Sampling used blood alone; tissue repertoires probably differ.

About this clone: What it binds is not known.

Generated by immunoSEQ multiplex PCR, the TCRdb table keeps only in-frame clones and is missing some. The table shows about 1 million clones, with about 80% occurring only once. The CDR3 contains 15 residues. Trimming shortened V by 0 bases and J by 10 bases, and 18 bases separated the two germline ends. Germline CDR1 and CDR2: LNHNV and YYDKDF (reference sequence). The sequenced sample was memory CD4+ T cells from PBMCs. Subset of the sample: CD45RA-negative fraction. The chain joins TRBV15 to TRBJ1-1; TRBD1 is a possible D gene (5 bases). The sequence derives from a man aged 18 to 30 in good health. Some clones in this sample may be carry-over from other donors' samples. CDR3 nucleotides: TGTGCCACCAGCAGAGATCTCGTGGGGGGGTCGGGAGCTTTCTTT. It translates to CATSRDLVGGSGAFF.